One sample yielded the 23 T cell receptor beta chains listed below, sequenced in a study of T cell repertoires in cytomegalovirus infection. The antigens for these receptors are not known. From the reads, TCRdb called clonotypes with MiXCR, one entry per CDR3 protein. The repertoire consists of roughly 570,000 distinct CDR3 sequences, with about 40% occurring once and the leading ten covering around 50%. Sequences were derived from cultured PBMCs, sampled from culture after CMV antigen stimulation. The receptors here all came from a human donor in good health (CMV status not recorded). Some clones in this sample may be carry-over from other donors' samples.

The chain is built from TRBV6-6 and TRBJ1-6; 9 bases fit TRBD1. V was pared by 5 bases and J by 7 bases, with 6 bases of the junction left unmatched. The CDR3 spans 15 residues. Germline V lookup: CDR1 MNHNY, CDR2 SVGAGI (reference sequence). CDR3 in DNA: TGTGCCAGCAGTGCGGGACAGGGATGGAATTCACCCCTCCACTTT. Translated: CASSAGQGWNSPLHF.

The CDR3 bases are TGTGCCAGCAGACCCGCCACAGGTCCTATGAACACTGAAGCTTTCTTT. This encodes CASRPATGPMNTEAFF. The chain joins TRBV11-2 to TRBJ1-1; maybe TRBD1 (5 bases). Trimming shortened V by 6 bases and J by 0 bases, and 17 bases separated the two germline ends. CDR3 size: 16 residues. The germline V gene has CDR1 SGHAT and CDR2 FQNNGV.

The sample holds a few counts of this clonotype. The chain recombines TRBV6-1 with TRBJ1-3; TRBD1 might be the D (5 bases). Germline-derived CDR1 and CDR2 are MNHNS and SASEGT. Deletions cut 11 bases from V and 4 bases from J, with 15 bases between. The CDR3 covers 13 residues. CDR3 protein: CASGRATGNTIYF. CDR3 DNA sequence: TGTGCCTCCGGCAGGGCAACGGGAAACACCATATATTTT.

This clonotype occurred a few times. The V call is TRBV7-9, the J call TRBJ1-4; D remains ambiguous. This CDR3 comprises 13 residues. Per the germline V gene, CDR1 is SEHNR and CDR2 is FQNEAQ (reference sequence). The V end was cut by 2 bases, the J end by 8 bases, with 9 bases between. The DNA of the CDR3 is TGTGCCAGCAGCTTAACGGCTGGGGAAAAACTGTTTTTT. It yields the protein CASSLTAGEKLFF.

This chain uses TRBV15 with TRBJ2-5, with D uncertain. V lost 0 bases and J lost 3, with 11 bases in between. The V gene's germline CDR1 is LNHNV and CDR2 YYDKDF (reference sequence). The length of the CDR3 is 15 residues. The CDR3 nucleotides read TGTGCCACCAGCAGAGATTTGTATGGGAAAGAGACCCAGTACTTC. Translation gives CATSRDLYGKETQYF. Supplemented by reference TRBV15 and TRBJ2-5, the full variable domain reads DAMVIQNPRYQVTQFGKPVTLSCSQTLNHNVMYWYQQKSSQAPKLLFHYYDKDFNNEADTPDNFQSRRPNTSFCFLDIRSPGLGDTAMYLCATSRDLYGKETQYFGPGTRLLVL.

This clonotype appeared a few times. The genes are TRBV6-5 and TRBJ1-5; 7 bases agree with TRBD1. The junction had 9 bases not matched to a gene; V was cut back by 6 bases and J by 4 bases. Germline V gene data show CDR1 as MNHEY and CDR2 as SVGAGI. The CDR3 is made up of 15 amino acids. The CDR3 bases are TGTGCCAGCAGCCGCGTCGGGGACAGTAATCAGCCCCAGCATTTT. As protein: CASSRVGDSNQPQHF.

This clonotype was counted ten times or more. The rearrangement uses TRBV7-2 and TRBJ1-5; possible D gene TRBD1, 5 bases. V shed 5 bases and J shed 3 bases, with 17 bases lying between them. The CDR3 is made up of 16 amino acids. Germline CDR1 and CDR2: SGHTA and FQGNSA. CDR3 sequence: CASSPNQGGNNQPQHF. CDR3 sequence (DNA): TGTGCCAGCAGCCCAAACCAGGGAGGGAACAATCAGCCCCAGCATTTT.

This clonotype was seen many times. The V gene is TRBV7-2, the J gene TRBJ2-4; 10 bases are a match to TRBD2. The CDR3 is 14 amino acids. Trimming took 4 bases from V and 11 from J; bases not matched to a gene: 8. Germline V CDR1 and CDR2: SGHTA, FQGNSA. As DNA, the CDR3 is TGTGCCAGCAGCTCAGGAGTAGCGGGGGGCTTTCAGTACTTC. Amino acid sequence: CASSSGVAGGFQYF.

CDR3 nucleotides: TGTGCCAGTAGTGACCCGGGACAGGATTGGGGCTACACCTTC. Its protein product is CASSDPGQDWGYTF. This rearrangement joins TRBV19 to TRBJ1-2; 8 bases align to TRBD1. This CDR3 has 14 residues. V shed 5 bases, J shed 8 bases, and the junction held 10 bases outside the gene matches. CDR1 and CDR2 from the germline V gene are LNHDA and SQIVND (reference sequence).

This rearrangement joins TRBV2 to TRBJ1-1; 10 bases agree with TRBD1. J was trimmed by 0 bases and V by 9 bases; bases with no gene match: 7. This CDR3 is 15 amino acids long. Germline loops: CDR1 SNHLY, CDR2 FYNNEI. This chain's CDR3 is CARIRDRGMNTEAFF. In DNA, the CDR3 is TGTGCCAGAATACGGGACAGGGGTATGAACACTGAAGCTTTCTTT. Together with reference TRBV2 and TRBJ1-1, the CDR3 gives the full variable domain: EPEVTQTPSHQVTQMGQEVILRCVPISNHLYFYWYRQILGQKVEFLVSFYNNEISEKSEIFDDQFSVERPDGSNFTLKIRSTKLEDSAMYFCARIRDRGMNTEAFFGQGTRLTVV.

CDR3 bases: TGTGCCAGCAGCGCCGGGGGGGCCGACACCGGGGAGCTGTTTTTT. Protein sequence: CASSAGGADTGELFF. V usage is TRBV5-4 and J usage is TRBJ2-2; 8 nucleotides match TRBD2. Germline V gene lookup returns CDR1 SGHNT and CDR2 YYREEE (reference sequence). The J segment lost 3 bases and the V segment lost 4 bases, leaving 5 bases of the junction unmatched. This CDR3 has 15 amino acids. Full variable domain (missing parts from reference TRBV5-4 and TRBJ2-2): ETGVTQSPTHLIKTRGQQVTLRCSSQSGHNTVSWYQQALGQGPQFIFQYYREEENGRGNFPPRFSGLQFPNYSSELNVNALELDDSALYLCASSAGGADTGELFFGEGSRLTVL.

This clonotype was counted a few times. The CDR3 sequence: CASSRDRVQYF. The CDR3 DNA sequence: TGTGCCAGCTCACGGGACAGGGTACAATATTTT. The chain combines TRBV6-1 with TRBJ2-3; 9 bases agree with TRBD1. Germline V gene sequence: CDR1 MNHNS, CDR2 SASEGT. V dropped 8 bases and J dropped 15; count of bases not matched to a gene: 9. The CDR3 is made up of 11 amino acids.

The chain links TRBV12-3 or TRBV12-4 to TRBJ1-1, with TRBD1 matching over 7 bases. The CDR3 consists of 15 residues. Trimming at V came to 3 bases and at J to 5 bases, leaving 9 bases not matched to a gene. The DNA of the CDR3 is TGTGCCAGCAGTTTTCGGACTACAGGGGAGACTGAAGCTTTCTTT. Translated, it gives CASSFRTTGETEAFF.

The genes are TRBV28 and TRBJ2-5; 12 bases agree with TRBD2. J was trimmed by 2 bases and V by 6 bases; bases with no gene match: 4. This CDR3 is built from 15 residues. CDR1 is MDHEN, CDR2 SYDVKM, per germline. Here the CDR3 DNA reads TGTGCCAGCAGCCGGACTAGCGGGGTACAAGAGACCCAGTACTTC. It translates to CASSRTSGVQETQYF.

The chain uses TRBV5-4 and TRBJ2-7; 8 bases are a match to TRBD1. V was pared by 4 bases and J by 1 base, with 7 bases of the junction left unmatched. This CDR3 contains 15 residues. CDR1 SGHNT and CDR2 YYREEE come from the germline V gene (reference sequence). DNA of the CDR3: TGTGCCAGCAGCGCCGACAGGGGAATTTCCTACGAGCAGTACTTC. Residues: CASSADRGISYEQYF.

Here the CDR3 reads CASSWGLAGGTDTQYF. The CDR3 nucleotides read TGTGCCAGCAGCTGGGGACTAGCGGGGGGTACAGATACGCAGTATTTT. The chain couples TRBV5-4 to TRBJ2-3; 15 bases are a match to TRBD2. The CDR3 extends over 16 amino acids. The germline gives CDR1 SGHNT, CDR2 YYREEE (reference sequence). V lost 3 bases and J lost 3; bases outside the gene matches: 2.

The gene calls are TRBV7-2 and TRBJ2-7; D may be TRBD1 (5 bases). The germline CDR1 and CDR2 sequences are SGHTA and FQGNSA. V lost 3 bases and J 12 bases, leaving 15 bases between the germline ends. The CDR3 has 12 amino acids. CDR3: CASSFRATAPYF. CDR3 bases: TGTGCCAGCAGCTTTAGAGCGACAGCTCCGTACTTC.

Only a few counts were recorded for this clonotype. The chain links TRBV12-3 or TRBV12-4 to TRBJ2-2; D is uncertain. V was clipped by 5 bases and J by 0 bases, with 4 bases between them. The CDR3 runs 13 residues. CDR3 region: CASSEPNTGELFF. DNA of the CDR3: TGTGCCAGCAGTGAACCGAACACCGGGGAGCTGTTTTTT.

This chain's CDR3 is CASSSAGGREKLFF. The CDR3 nucleotides are TGCGCCAGCAGCTCTGCAGGGGGCCGGGAAAAACTGTTTTTT. The chain joins TRBV5-1 to TRBJ1-4, with 8 bases lining up with TRBD1. Germline-derived CDR1 and CDR2 are SGHRS and YFSETQ. The V segment lost 3 bases and the J segment 8 bases; nucleotides outside the gene matches: 6. There are 14 residues in the CDR3.

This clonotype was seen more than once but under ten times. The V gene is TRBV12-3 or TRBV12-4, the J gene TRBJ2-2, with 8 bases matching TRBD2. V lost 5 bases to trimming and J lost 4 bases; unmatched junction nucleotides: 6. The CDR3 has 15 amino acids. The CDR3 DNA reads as TGTGCCAGCAGTGGCGGGACTAGGGCCACCGGGGAGCTGTTTTTT. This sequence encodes CASSGGTRATGELFF.

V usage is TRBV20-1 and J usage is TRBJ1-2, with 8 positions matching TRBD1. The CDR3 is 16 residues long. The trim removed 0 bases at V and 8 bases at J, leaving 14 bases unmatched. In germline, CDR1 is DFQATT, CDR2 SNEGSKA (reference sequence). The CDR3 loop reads CSAREVLRDRNGGYTF. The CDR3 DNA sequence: TGCAGTGCTAGAGAGGTTCTCCGGGACAGGAACGGCGGCTACACCTTC.

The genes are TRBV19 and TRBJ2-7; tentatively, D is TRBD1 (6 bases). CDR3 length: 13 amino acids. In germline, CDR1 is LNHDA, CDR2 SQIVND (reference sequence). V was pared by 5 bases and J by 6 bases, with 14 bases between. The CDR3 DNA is TGTGCCAGTAGTGGTACCGGGACAACCGAGCAGTACTTC. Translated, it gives CASSGTGTTEQYF.

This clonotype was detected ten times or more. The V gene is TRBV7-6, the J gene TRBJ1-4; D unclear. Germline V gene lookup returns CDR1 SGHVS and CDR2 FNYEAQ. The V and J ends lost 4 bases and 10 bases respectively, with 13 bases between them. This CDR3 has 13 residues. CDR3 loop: CASSYAQSGKLFF. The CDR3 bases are TGTGCCAGCAGCTATGCCCAATCGGGAAAACTGTTTTTT.